This T cell receptor beta chain was captured in a study of control samples from healthy donors and cancer patients. CDR1 and CDR2 (germline): MGHDK, SYGVNS. Trimming stripped 4 bases from V and 4 bases from J, with 12 bases between. The CDR3 is 14 amino acids. Data came from immunoSEQ multiplex PCR; TCRdb stores just in-frame clones and leaves some out. The table has over 85,000 clones, roughly nine tenths seen once. The receptor was isolated from a woman aged 45 to 65 with colorectal cancer. The chain couples TRBV25-1 to TRBJ2-3; D is ambiguous. Sample: PBMCs. The chain's CDR3 is CASSVPGGADTQYF. CDR3 in DNA: TGTGCCAGCAGTGTTCCCGGTGGGGCAGATACGCAGTATTTT.